This TCR beta chain was retrieved from a study of CD8+ T cells in alopecia areata. This CDR3 is 15 amino acids long. V lost 5 bases, J lost 3 bases, and 8 bases stayed unmatched. CDR1 and CDR2 (germline): SGHTA, FQGNSA. With regard to this clone: Its antigen is unidentified.

Treatment in this sample: oral pan-JAK inhibitor, 5-10 mg twice daily. Study observations and caveats: Normal-skin resident alphabeta T cells also appear among scalp sample sequences. In scalp and blood, many expanded lesional clones persisted during tofacitinib.

RNA was extracted and reverse transcribed into cDNA as the sequencing template. Sequenced by immunoSEQ multiplex PCR; TCRdb stores in-frame clones only, minus some. This sample has more than 95,000 clones, with around 60% found just once. The sequences come from CD4+ T cells sorted from blood, collected at week 4, from a patient treated with tofacitinib. The gene calls are TRBV7-2 and TRBJ2-7; TRBD2 matches 9 bases. The sequence came from a human donor with alopecia areata. DNA for the CDR3: TGTGCCAGCAGCGCCCAACTGCGGGGGGGCTACGAGCAGTACTTC. Its translation is CASSAQLRGGYEQYF.